This T cell receptor (beta chain) was documented in a study of OX40 agonist ivuxolimab in advanced cancers. Whole-study findings and limits: In general, CD8+ T cells held more expanded clones than CD4+ did, on average.

CDR3 length: 15 amino acids. V lost 2 bases and J 3 bases, leaving 11 bases between the germline ends. Per germline, CDR1 MNHEY and CDR2 SVGAGI. As for this clone: The antigen is unknown.

Sequencing was performed with immunoSEQ multiplex PCR; in TCRdb, only in-frame clones are kept and a portion is missing. The data show 55,000 to 65,000 clones, 85% seen once. The TCR was taken from an adult with an advanced solid tumor such as melanoma, head and neck, liver or kidney cancer. V gene TRBV6-5 combines with J gene TRBJ2-1, with D perhaps assigned TRBD1 or TRBD2 (5 bases each). The sequenced sample was CD4+ or CD8+ T cells sorted from blood, obtained in a trial of the OX40 agonist ivuxolimab. The CDR3 spells CASSYGRGFYNEQFF. CDR3 in DNA: TGTGCCAGCAGTTACGGCCGGGGCTTCTACAATGAGCAGTTCTTC.